This entry lists 18 T cell receptor beta chains sequenced from one sample in a study of blood T cell repertoires in COVID-19 (dated by TCRdb to about 2020). Libraries were prepared through the immunoSEQ multiplex PCR assay. In its TCRdb copy, this immuneACCESS table keeps in-frame sequences only and misses some clones. Where compared with another copy, unresolved V genes explain less than half of these, and the others have no known cause. The sample records around 230,000 clones, about 86% of which are singletons. Roughly 9.6% of the sample is held by the ten biggest clonotypes. Input material: peripheral blood. Receptors originate from a woman aged 80 or over with acute or convalescent COVID-19.

The chain is built from TRBV5-1 and TRBJ1-1; 7 nucleotides line up with TRBD1. Germline V gene lookup returns CDR1 SGHRS and CDR2 YFSETQ. CDR3 length: 13 amino acids. Losses at the gene ends were 4 bases for V and 7 bases for J; bases not matched to a gene: 7. DNA for the CDR3: TGCGCCAGCAGCAGAACAGGGGCCGATGAAGCTTTCTTT. Protein: CASSRTGADEAFF.

The chain recombines TRBV5-1 with TRBJ2-3, with 10 bases that match TRBD2. The germline gives CDR1 SGHRS, CDR2 YFSETQ. Unmatched junction bases numbered 8, after V lost 0 bases and J lost 7 bases. This CDR3 region has 16 residues. The CDR3, as DNA: TGCGCCAGCAGCTTGGTCAGCGGGGGGGCTCTGCATACGCAGTATTTT. Translated: CASSLVSGGALHTQYF.

This sequence joins TRBV28 and TRBJ1-1, with TRBD1 matching over 10 bases. The ends lost 8 bases at V and 1 base at J; junction bases unmatched: 13. Germline CDR1 MDHEN, CDR2 SYDVKM. The CDR3 runs 17 residues. CDR3 region: CASWRQGARWPNTEAFF. CDR3 coding DNA: TGTGCCAGCTGGCGACAGGGGGCGCGATGGCCGAACACTGAAGCTTTCTTT.

In DNA, the CDR3 is TGTGCCAGCAGCCCGGGGACAGGGAACACTGAAGCTTTCTTT. It specifies CASSPGTGNTEAFF. The gene calls are TRBV11-2 and TRBJ1-1; 8 bases are a match to TRBD1. V shed 5 bases, J shed 1 base, and the junction held 3 bases outside the gene matches. The CDR3 length is 14 residues. CDR1 is SGHAT, CDR2 FQNNGV, per germline.

V gene TRBV27 combines with J gene TRBJ1-2, with 8 bases matching TRBD1. Germline trimming cut 8 bases from V and 2 bases from J; bases unmatched to any gene: 13. This CDR3 is 16 amino acids long. The V gene's germline CDR1 is MNHEY and CDR2 SMNVEV (reference sequence). The CDR3 region is CASARIRGPVNYGYTF. The DNA for the CDR3 is TGTGCCAGCGCCAGGATCAGGGGGCCTGTAAACTATGGCTACACCTTC.

The chain links TRBV7-3 to TRBJ2-3; 8 bases agree with TRBD1. Germline lookup yields CDR1 SGHTA and CDR2 FQGTGA. This CDR3 contains 15 residues. V lost 0 bases and J lost 5; bases outside the gene matches: 4. CDR3 region: CASSLTPGGLDTQYF. CDR3 in DNA: TGTGCCAGCAGCTTAACCCCAGGGGGCCTAGATACGCAGTATTTT.

The chain has TRBV19 and TRBJ1-6; possibly TRBD1 for D (6 bases). CDR3 length: 14 amino acids. Looked up from germline, CDR1 is LNHDA and CDR2 is SQIVND (reference sequence). Trimming stripped 5 bases from V and 6 bases from J, with 11 bases between. The CDR3 DNA follows: TGTGCCAGTAGTCTGAGGGGGTTTAATTCACCCCTCCACTTT. Amino acids: CASSLRGFNSPLHF. Drawing the rest from reference TRBV19 and TRBJ1-6, the complete variable domain is DGGITQSPKYLFRKEGQNVTLSCEQNLNHDAMYWYRQDPGQGLRLIYYSQIVNDFQKGDIAEGYSVSREKKESFPLTVTSAQKNPTAFYLCASSLRGFNSPLHFGNGTRLTVT.

The chain combines TRBV28 with TRBJ1-5; 9 nucleotides align to TRBD1. V lost 5 bases, J lost 4 bases, and 6 bases stayed unmatched. CDR1 and CDR2 from the germline V gene are MDHEN and SYDVKM. The CDR3 has 15 amino acids. In DNA form, the CDR3 reads TGTGCCAGCAGTGCCCGGGACAGGGTGAATCAGCCCCAGCATTTT. It yields the protein CASSARDRVNQPQHF.

This clone was observed once. This sequence joins TRBV9 and TRBJ2-7; tentative D call: TRBD1 (6 bases). CDR1 SGDLS and CDR2 YYNGEE come from the germline V gene. This CDR3 has 14 amino acids. V dropped 3 bases and J dropped 0 bases, with 10 bases sitting between them. The CDR3 sequence: CASSAGHISYEQYF. CDR3 DNA sequence: TGTGCCAGCAGCGCGGGACACATCTCCTACGAGCAGTACTTC.

This chain uses TRBV7-2 with TRBJ1-2, with 8 positions matching TRBD1. The CDR3 is 15 amino acids. With V trimmed by 7 bases and J by 2 bases, 9 bases remained unmatched. Germline CDR1 and CDR2: SGHTA and FQGNSA. Here the CDR3 DNA reads TGTGCCAGCACCCTACCGACAGGGGCAAACTATGGCTACACCTTC. Translating gives CASTLPTGANYGYTF.

The chain joins TRBV19 to TRBJ2-2, with 10 bases aligning to TRBD2. Per the germline V gene, CDR1 is LNHDA and CDR2 is SQIVND (reference sequence). V shed 5 bases and J 4 bases; nucleotides not matched to a gene: 10. The CDR3 consists of 17 residues. Written as DNA, the CDR3 is TGTGCCAGTAGTGAGCCTAGCGGGGGTGAGGGCACCGGGGAGCTGTTTTTT. Translation gives CASSEPSGGEGTGELFF.

The chain links TRBV19 to TRBJ1-2, with TRBD1 matching 9 bases. Germline lookup yields CDR1 LNHDA and CDR2 SQIVND (reference sequence). Losses at the gene ends were 3 bases for V and 4 bases for J; bases not matched to a gene: 15. There are 18 residues in the CDR3. As DNA, the CDR3 is TGTGCCAGTAGTATTGCCCCTCCCGGGACAGGGAAGAGCTATGGCTACACCTTC. Its protein is CASSIAPPGTGKSYGYTF.

The chain carries TRBV11-2 and TRBJ1-2; D might be TRBD1 (5 bases). Trimming took off 2 bases at V and 0 bases at J, with 10 bases between the two ends. The CDR3 loop spans 15 amino acids. Germline V gene lookup returns CDR1 SGHAT and CDR2 FQNNGV. In DNA, the CDR3 is TGTGCCAGCAGCTTAAATAGGGGCTCTAACTATGGCTACACCTTC. Its translation is CASSLNRGSNYGYTF.

This chain uses TRBV5-1 with TRBJ1-6; TRBD1 matches at 7 bases. Germline-derived CDR1 and CDR2 are SGHRS and YFSETQ. V was clipped by 0 bases and J by 7 bases; unmatched bases: 10. This CDR3 has 17 residues. For the CDR3, the DNA is TGCGCCAGCAGCTTGGCCTGGACAGGCCCACGAAATTCACCCCTCCACTTT. Its protein product is CASSLAWTGPRNSPLHF.

This chain uses TRBV5-1 with TRBJ1-1, with TRBD1 matching 7 bases. V shed 5 bases, J shed 4 bases, and the junction held 5 bases outside the gene matches. The CDR3 consists of 13 residues. From germline, CDR1 is SGHRS and CDR2 YFSETQ. The CDR3 DNA reads TGCGCCAGCAGACTCGCAGGGGGCACTGAAGCTTTCTTT. As protein: CASRLAGGTEAFF.

The chain carries TRBV7-9 and TRBJ1-1; D ambiguous. This CDR3 is 14 amino acids long. The V gene lost 1 base and the J gene lost 7 bases, with 13 bases spanning the gap. Germline-derived CDR1 and CDR2 are SEHNR and FQNEAQ (reference sequence). CDR3 region: CASSLDSGVGEAFF. The CDR3 bases are TGTGCCAGCAGCTTAGATTCCGGGGTTGGTGAAGCTTTCTTT.

The chain is built from TRBV15 and TRBJ1-5, with a tentative D call TRBD1 (6 bases). The V gene's germline CDR1 is LNHNV and CDR2 YYDKDF (reference sequence). V dropped 0 bases and J dropped 5 bases, with 11 bases sitting between them. The CDR3 totals 15 residues. As DNA, the CDR3 is TGTGCCACCAGCAGAGAAGGCAGGGGAGATCAGCCCCAGCATTTT. This encodes CATSREGRGDQPQHF.

The chain joins TRBV28 to TRBJ1-2; weak D call: TRBD1 (5 bases). Germline loops: CDR1 MDHEN, CDR2 SYDVKM. Trimming shortened V by 7 bases and J by 1 base, and 10 bases separated the two germline ends. This CDR3 spans 13 amino acids. The CDR3, as DNA: TGTGCCAGCACCCAGGGAATTAACTATGGCTACACCTTC. The encoded protein is CASTQGINYGYTF.